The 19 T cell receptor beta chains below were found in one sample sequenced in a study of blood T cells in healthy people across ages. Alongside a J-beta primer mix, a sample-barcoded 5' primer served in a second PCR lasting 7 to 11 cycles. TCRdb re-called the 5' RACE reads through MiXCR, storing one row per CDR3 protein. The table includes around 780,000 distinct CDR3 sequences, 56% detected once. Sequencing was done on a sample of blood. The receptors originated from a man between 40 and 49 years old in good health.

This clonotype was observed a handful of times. The CDR3 coding sequence is TGTGCCAGCAGCCGTGGAGGGAAGCGTGAAAAACTGTTTTTT. Translated: CASSRGGKREKLFF. The J gene is TRBJ1-4, the V gene TRBV28; no clear D. V lost 6 bases and J lost 7, with 15 bases in between. The germline CDR1 and CDR2 sequences are MDHEN and SYDVKM. The CDR3 runs to 14 residues.

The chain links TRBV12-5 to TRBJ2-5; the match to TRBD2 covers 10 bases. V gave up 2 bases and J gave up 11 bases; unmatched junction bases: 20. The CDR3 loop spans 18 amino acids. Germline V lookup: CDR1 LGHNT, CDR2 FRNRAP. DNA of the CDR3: TGTGCTAGTGGTTTGTCCGTTTCTTGGGCTAGCGGGAGTCGAGAGCAGTACTTC. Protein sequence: CASGLSVSWASGSREQYF.

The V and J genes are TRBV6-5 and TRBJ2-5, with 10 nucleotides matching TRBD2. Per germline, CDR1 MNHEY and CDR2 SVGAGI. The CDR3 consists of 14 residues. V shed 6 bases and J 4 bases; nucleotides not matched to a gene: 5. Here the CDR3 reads CASRTSGLPETQYF. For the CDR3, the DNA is TGTGCCAGCAGGACTAGCGGGTTACCAGAGACCCAGTACTTC.

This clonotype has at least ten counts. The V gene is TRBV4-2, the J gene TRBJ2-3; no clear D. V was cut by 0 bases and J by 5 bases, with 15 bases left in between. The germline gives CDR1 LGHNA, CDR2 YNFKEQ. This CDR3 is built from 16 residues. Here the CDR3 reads CASSQDNGRALDTQYF. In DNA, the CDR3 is TGTGCCAGCAGCCAAGATAACGGCCGGGCGCTAGATACGCAGTATTTT.

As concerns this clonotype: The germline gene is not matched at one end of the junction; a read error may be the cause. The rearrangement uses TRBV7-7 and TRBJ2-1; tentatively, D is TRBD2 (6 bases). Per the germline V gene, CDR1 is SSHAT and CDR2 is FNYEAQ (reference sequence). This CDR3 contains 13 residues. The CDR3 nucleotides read TGTGCTAGCAGCCCGGTAGCGGACAATGAGCAGTTCTTC. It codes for CASSPVADNEQFF.

CDR3 DNA sequence: TGTGCCAGCAGTGATTCGACAGGGGGAAACTATCAGCCCCAGCATTTT. This gives the protein CASSDSTGGNYQPQHF. The rearrangement joins TRBV25-1 to TRBJ1-5; 9 nucleotides align to TRBD1. CDR1 MGHDK and CDR2 SYGVNS come from the germline V gene. V shed 3 bases and J 5 bases; nucleotides not matched to a gene: 8. The CDR3 is 16 amino acids.

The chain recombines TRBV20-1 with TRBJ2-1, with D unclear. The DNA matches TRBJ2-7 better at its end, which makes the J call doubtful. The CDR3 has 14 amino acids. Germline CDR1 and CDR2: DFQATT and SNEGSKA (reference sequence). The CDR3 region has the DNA TGCAGTGCTAGAGTAGTCGGCTCCTACAATGAGCAGTACTTC. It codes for CSARVVGSYNEQYF.

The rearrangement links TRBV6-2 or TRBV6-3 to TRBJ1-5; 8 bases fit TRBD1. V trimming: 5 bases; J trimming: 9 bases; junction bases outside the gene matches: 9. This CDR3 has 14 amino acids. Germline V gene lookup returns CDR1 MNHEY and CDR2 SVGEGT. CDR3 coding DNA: TGTGCCAGCAGTGCGGACAGGGAAACCTCGCCCCAGCATTTT. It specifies CASSADRETSPQHF.

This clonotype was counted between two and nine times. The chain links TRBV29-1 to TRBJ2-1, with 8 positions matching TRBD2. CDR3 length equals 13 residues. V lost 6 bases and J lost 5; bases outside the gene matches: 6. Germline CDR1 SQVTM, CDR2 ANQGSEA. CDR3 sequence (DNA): TGCAGCGTCGCGACTAGCGACAACAATGAGCAGTTCTTC. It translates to CSVATSDNNEQFF.

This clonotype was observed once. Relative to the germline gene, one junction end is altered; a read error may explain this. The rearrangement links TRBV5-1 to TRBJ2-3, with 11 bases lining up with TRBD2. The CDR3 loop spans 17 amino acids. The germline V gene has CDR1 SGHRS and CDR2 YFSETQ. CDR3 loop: CASSSESRLAGTDTQYF. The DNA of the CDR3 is TGCGCTAGCAGCTCGGAATCCCGACTAGCGGGGACAGATACGCAGTATTTT.

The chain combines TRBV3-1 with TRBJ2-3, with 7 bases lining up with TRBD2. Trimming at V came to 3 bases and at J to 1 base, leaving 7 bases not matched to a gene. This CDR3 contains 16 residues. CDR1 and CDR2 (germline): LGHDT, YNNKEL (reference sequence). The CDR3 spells CASSHTSGRGTDTQYF. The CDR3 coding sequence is TGTGCCAGCAGCCACACAAGTGGGAGGGGCACAGATACGCAGTATTTT.

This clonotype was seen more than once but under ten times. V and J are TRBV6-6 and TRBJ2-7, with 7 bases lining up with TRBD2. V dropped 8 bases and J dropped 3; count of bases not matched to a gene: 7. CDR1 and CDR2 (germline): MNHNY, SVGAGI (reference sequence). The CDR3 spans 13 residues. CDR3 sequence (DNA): TGTGCCAGCGCCTGGGCGGGGGTCTACGAGCAGTACTTC. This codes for CASAWAGVYEQYF.

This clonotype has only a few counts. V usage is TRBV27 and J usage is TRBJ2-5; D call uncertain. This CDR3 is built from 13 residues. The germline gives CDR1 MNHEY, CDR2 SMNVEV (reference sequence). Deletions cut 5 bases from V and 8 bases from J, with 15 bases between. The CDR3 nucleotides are TGTGCCAGCAGTCAACCCCCCGGAAGAACCCAGTACTTC. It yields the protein CASSQPPGRTQYF.

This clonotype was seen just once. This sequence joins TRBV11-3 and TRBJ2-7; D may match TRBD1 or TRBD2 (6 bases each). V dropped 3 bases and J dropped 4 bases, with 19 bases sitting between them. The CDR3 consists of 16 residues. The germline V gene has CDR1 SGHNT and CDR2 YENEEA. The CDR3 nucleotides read TGTGCCAGCAGCTTGGAACGGGACGGGGGACAATACGAGCAGTACTTC. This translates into CASSLERDGGQYEQYF. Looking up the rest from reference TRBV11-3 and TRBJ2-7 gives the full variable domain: EAGVVQSPRYKIIEKKQPVAFWCNPISGHNTLYWYLQNLGQGPELLIRYENEEAVDDSQLPKDRFSAERLKGVDSTLKIQPAELGDSAVYLCASSLERDGGQYEQYFGPGTRLTVT.

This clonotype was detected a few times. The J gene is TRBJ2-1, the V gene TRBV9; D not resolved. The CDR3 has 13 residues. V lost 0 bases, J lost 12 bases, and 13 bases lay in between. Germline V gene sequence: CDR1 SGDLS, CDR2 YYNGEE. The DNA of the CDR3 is TGTGCCAGCAGCGTAGAGGCCATTTCGGCGCAGTTCTTC. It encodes CASSVEAISAQFF.

CDR3 sequence reads: CSVEGREGTTEAFF. In nucleotides, the CDR3 is TGCAGCGTTGAAGGAAGGGAGGGGACCACTGAAGCTTTCTTT. The chain combines TRBV29-1 with TRBJ1-1, with a possible D match to TRBD1 (5 bases). Germline V CDR1 and CDR2: SQVTM, ANQGSEA. This CDR3 region has 14 residues. Trimming pared 1 base from V and 4 bases from J, leaving 13 bases between.

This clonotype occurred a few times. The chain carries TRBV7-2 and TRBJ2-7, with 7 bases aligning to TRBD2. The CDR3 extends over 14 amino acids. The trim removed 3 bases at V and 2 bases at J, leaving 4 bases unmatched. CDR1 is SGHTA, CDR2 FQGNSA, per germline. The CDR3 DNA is TGTGCCAGCAGCTTCGGACTAGTAGCCTACGAGCAGTACTTC. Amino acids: CASSFGLVAYEQYF.

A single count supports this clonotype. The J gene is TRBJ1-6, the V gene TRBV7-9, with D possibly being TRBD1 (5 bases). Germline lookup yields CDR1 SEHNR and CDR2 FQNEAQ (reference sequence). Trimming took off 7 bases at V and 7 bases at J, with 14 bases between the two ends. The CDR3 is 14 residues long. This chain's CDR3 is CASTPSGGNSPLHF. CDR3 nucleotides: TGTGCCAGCACCCCGTCGGGGGGGAATTCACCCCTCCACTTT.

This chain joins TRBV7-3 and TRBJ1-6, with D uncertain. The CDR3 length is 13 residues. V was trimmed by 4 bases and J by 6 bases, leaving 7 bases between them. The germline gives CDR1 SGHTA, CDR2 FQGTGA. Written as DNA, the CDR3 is TGTGCCAGCAGCTCACACATTAATTCACCCCTCCACTTT. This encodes CASSSHINSPLHF.